The 10 T cell receptor beta chains below come from one sample, sequenced in a study of blood T cell repertoires in COVID-19. Only in-frame clones appear in the TCRdb table, and some are missing; sequencing was by immunoSEQ multiplex PCR. The top ten hold 0.65% to 0.95% of the sample, which has fewer than 300,000 clones, nearly 90% seen once. The sequenced material came from peripheral blood. These receptors all stem from a woman in her 30s with acute or convalescent COVID-19.

V is TRBV5-1 and J is TRBJ2-5; TRBD2 agrees at 7 bases. This CDR3 is built from 15 residues. Germline V gives CDR1 SGHRS, CDR2 YFSETQ. V gave up 4 bases and J gave up 1 base; unmatched junction bases: 7. CDR3 sequence reads: CASSGREVSQETQYF. CDR3 DNA: TGCGCCAGCAGCGGCCGGGAGGTCTCCCAAGAGACCCAGTACTTC.

This sequence joins TRBV2 and TRBJ2-1; 8 bases agree with TRBD1. This CDR3 comprises 13 residues. Germline trimming cut 6 bases from V and 7 bases from J; bases unmatched to any gene: 5. Germline V CDR1 and CDR2: SNHLY, FYNNEI. Written as DNA, the CDR3 is TGTGCCAGCAGGCAGGGGGCTGGAAATGAGCAGTTCTTC. Protein product: CASRQGAGNEQFF.

The V gene is TRBV19, the J gene TRBJ2-5; D might be TRBD1 (5 bases). The CDR3 runs to 13 residues. The V gene's germline CDR1 is LNHDA and CDR2 SQIVND (reference sequence). Trimming took off 3 bases at V and 3 bases at J, with 8 bases between the two ends. The CDR3 region is CASSIYRKETQYF. The CDR3 nucleotides are TGTGCCAGTAGTATCTACAGGAAAGAGACCCAGTACTTC.

The V call is TRBV30, the J call TRBJ1-4, with 8 bases identical to TRBD1. V lost 6 bases to trimming and J lost 11 bases; unmatched junction nucleotides: 8. Germline V lookup: CDR1 GTSNPN, CDR2 SVGIG (reference sequence). The CDR3 totals 12 residues. The CDR3 DNA follows: TGTGCCTGCGCCCCGACAGGGGAGAAACTGTTTTTT. Its translation is CACAPTGEKLFF.

The CDR3 nucleotides read TGTGCCAGCAGCGTAGCGCTTAGCGGGAGGATGAACGAGCAGTACTTC. This gives the protein CASSVALSGRMNEQYF. The chain uses TRBV9 and TRBJ2-7, with 10 bases identical to TRBD2. After removal of 0 bases from V and 5 bases from J, the junction contained 8 bases not matched to a gene. The CDR3 covers 16 residues. Per germline, CDR1 SGDLS and CDR2 YYNGEE.

This chain's CDR3 is CASSSELGPYEQYF. The CDR3 region has the DNA TGTGCCAGCAGTAGCGAACTAGGACCCTACGAGCAGTACTTC. The V and J genes are TRBV6-2 or TRBV6-3 and TRBJ2-7; D perhaps matches TRBD2 (5 bases). V lost 5 bases and J lost 2, with 13 bases in between. CDR1 is MNHEY and CDR2 is SVGEGT in the germline V gene. CDR3 length: 14 residues.

The genes are TRBV10-2 and TRBJ2-3; TRBD2 aligns across 9 bases. Germline CDR1 is WSHSY and CDR2 is SAAADI. CDR3 length: 15 amino acids. V lost 7 bases to trimming and J lost 1 base; unmatched junction nucleotides: 6. CDR3 region: CASILAGARTDTQYF. As DNA, the CDR3 is TGCGCCAGCATTTTAGCGGGAGCCCGCACAGATACGCAGTATTTT.

The chain joins TRBV20-1 to TRBJ2-1; 14 positions match TRBD2. This CDR3 spans 19 amino acids. CDR1 is DFQATT and CDR2 is SNEGSKA in the germline V gene (reference sequence). V lost 3 bases, J lost 10 bases, and 20 bases stayed unmatched. CDR3 sequence (DNA): TGCAGTGCTAGTGTGTGGGGACTAGCGGGAGTATCCAGACGTGGGGAGCAGTTCTTC. Amino acids: CSASVWGLAGVSRRGEQFF.

The J gene is TRBJ2-7, the V gene TRBV27; D is unclear. Trimming took 2 bases from V and 2 from J, leaving 7 bases between them. The CDR3 is 13 residues long. Germline V CDR1 and CDR2: MNHEY, SMNVEV (reference sequence). The CDR3 DNA is TGTGCCAGCAGTTTAACAGCCACCTACGAGCAGTACTTC. This sequence encodes CASSLTATYEQYF.

The chain employs TRBV19 and TRBJ1-1; TRBD1 matches 8 bases. V dropped 6 bases and J dropped 1; count of bases not matched to a gene: 13. CDR3 length: 17 residues. Per germline, CDR1 LNHDA and CDR2 SQIVND (reference sequence). The DNA for the CDR3 is TGTGCCAGTAGGATACACCAGGGGGCGGCTAGGAACACTGAAGCTTTCTTT. It specifies CASRIHQGAARNTEAFF.